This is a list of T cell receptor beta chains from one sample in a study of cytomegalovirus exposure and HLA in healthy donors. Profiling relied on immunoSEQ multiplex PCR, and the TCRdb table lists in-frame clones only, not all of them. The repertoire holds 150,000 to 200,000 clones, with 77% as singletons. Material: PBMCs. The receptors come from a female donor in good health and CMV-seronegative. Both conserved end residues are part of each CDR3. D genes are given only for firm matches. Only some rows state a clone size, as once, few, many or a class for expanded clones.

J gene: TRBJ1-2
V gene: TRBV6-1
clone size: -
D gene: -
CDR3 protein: CASSEGGYGYTF
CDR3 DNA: TGTGCCAGCAGTGAGGGGGGGTACGGCTACACCTTC

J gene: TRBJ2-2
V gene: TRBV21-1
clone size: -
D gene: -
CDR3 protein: CASSKTLYSGPGELFF
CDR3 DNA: TGTGCCAGCAGCAAAACCCTCTATAGCGGACCCGGGGAGCTGTTTTTT

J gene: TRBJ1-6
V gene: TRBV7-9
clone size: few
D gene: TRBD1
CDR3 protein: CSSSFGQGISSPLHF
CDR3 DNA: TGTTCCAGCAGTTTCGGACAGGGCATTAGTTCACCCCTCCACTTT

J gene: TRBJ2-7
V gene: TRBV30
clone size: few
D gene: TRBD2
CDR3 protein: CAWSAGLAGRLEQYF
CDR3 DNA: TGTGCCTGGAGTGCCGGACTAGCGGGACGCCTCGAGCAGTACTTC

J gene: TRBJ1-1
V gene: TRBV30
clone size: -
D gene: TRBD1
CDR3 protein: CAGTGESRTEAFF
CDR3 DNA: TGTGCCGGGACAGGGGAATCGCGCACTGAAGCTTTCTTT

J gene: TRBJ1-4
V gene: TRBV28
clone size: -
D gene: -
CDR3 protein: CASSFAGPNEKLFF
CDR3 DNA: TGTGCCAGCAGTTTCGCAGGGCCTAATGAAAAACTGTTTTTT

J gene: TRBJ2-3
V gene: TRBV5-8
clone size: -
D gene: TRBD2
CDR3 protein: CASSLTSGFTDTQYF
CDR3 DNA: TGTGCCAGCAGCTTAACTAGCGGGTTCACAGATACGCAGTATTTT

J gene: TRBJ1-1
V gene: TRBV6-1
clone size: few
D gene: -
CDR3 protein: CASSEVGRGLTFF
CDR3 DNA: TGTGCCAGCAGTGAAGTCGGCAGGGGTTTAACTTTCTTT

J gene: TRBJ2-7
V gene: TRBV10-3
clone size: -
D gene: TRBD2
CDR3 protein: CAISEPSGSSYEQYF
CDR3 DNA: TGTGCCATCAGTGAGCCTAGCGGGAGCTCCTACGAGCAGTACTTC

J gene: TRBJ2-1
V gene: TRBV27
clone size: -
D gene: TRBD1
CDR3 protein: CASSDTGTGSNEQFF
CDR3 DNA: TGTGCCAGCAGCGACACCGGGACAGGATCCAATGAGCAGTTCTTC